This TCR beta chain was sequenced during a study of T cell changes during pregnancy in multiple sclerosis (dated by TCRdb to the late 2010s). Regarding the study in general: Changes in the T cell repertoire over the course of pregnancy were examined in this study in women with multiple sclerosis.

Receptors were amplified or captured by the immunoSEQ multiplex PCR assay. The table comes from immuneACCESS by way of TCRdb, which keeps in-frame sequences with V and J called. Part of the clones is missing from these tables; in studies checked, under half for an unresolved V gene and the rest for unknown reasons. The sample has under 65,000 clones on record, more than 75% of them singletons. Of the sample, around 3.3% is held by the ten largest clones. A note on this clone: Its antigen specificity is not known. No base quality information exists; no much larger clone differs at one position.

The germline V and J ends show losses of 5 bases and 1 base respectively, and no gene match explains 6 bases of the junction. The CDR3 covers 16 residues, taking in both the cysteine and the phenylalanine. CDR3 DNA only is kept here, 48 bases in frame from base 1. Sequences SGHTA (CDR1) and FQGNSA (CDR2) are obtained from the germline V gene. The source was peripheral blood, collected in the first trimester of pregnancy. The chain is encoded by TRBV7-2 joined to TRBJ2-3, with 10 bases in between that match TRBD1. The source is a female donor in good health, enrolled as a control in a pregnancy study. For the CDR3, the sequence is CASSLLTGGGTDTQYF. The sequence in DNA is TGTGCCAGCAGCCTACTGACAGGGGGCGGCACAGATACGCAGTATTTT.